The subject of this entry is one T cell receptor (beta chain). Its specific antigen is unknown. The input lacks base qualities; no much larger clone sits a single base away. This specimen belongs to a study of blood T cell repertoires in COVID-19 (dated by TCRdb to 2018 to 2020). General notes on the study: Collaborator samples came from the United States, Italy and Spain and covered acute and convalescent phases of COVID-19. The dataset comprised deeply sampled blood TCRbeta repertoires from subjects exposed to, actively infected with, or recovered from COVID-19. A freely available public database, intended as a resource for researchers studying the immune response to SARS-CoV-2, is where the repertoires were released. Samples were obtained from the ongoing ImmuneRACE study (first 160 participants) and from 1,254 subjects provided by 6 global collaborators. A de-identified subject ID, COVID-19 status, age in years and sex were almost always included in the sample metadata. The prospective study material was composed of cDNA or gDNA derived from T cells, B-cell-depleted T cells, or PBMCs. Where available, HLA class I and class II types were obtained from metadata supplied by the sample provider rather than from assay-based typing.

What the study reported, not specific to this receptor: How much clinical and demographic metadata was included differed by source and by participant, and the metadata was provided uncurated.

V is pared back by 4 bases and J by 8 bases, with 10 bases lying between the germline termini. The CDR3 runs 12 amino acids, cysteine and phenylalanine included. The DNA shown is the 36-base CDR3, in frame from base 1. Collaborating institutions collected whole blood in K2EDTA tubes following their own protocols. For TCRbeta analysis, collaborator samples were shipped as frozen whole blood, as isolated PBMCs, or as DNA extracted from either sample type. TCRbeta CDR3 regions were amplified from genomic DNA using the immunoSEQ Assay, a bias-controlled multiplex PCR. As for the authors' bioinformatics: The number of nucleated cells in each sample was estimated from the amplification of reference gene primers within the assay. To quantify the absolute abundance of each unique TCRbeta CDR3 rearrangement, sequence reads were collapsed and filtered. Productive Simpson clonality was computed per sample as the square root of Simpson's diversity index over productive rearrangements. TCRdb retrieved this table from immuneACCESS and kept in-frame rearrangements only. Not all clones are present; in checked studies, unresolved V genes account for under half, and no reason is known for the remainder. That table supplies the V and J calls and clone size; D and trimming were determined from the DNA. The sample table contains 140,000 to 150,000 clones; only one count was recorded for more than 80% of them. The biggest ten clones account for roughly 8.4% of the sample.

The chain is made from TRBV5-3 and TRBJ1-5; a weak D assignment points to TRBD1 (5 bases agree). TRBV5-3 is an ORF, and what it does is uncertain. The receptor's source is a human donor with acute or convalescent COVID-19. The donor label of this sample is uncertain. Sequencing was performed on peripheral blood. For the CDR3, the sequence is CARSGGEEPQHF. Read as DNA, the sequence is TGTGCCAGAAGCGGGGGGGAAGAGCCCCAGCATTTT.